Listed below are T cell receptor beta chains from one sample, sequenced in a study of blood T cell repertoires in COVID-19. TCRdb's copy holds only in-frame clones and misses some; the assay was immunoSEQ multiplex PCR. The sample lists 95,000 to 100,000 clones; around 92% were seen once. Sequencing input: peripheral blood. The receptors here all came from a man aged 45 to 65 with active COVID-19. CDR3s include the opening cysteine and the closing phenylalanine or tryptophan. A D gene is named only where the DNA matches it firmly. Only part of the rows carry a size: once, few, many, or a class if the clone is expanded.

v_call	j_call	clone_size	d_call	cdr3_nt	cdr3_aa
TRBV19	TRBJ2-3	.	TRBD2	TGTGCCAGTAGTATCCTCTGGACTAGCGGGGTTAGCACAGATACGCAGTATTTT	CASSILWTSGVSTDTQYF
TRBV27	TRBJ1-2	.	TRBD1	TGTGCCAGCAGGGCGACAGGGGAATCCCACTATGGCTACACCTTC	CASRATGESHYGYTF
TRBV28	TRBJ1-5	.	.	TGTGCCAGCAGTTTTTTTCAGGGTCTTACGGCCTATGTTCAGCCCCAGCATTTT	CASSFFQGLTAYVQPQHF
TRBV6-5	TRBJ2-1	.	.	TGTGCCAGCAGTTACGACCCTAGCGGAGGGGGTGAGCAGTTCTTC	CASSYDPSGGGEQFF
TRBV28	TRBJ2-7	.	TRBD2	TGTGCCAGCAGAGGGACTAGCGGGAGGGGCTACGAGCAGTACTTC	CASRGTSGRGYEQYF
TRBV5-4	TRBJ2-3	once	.	TGTGCCAGCAGCTTTAGAGCGACTAGCACAGATACGCAGTATTTT	CASSFRATSTDTQYF
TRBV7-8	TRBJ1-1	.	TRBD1	TGTGCCAGCAGACCAACCGGGACAGGGAACACTGAAGCTTTCTTT	CASRPTGTGNTEAFF
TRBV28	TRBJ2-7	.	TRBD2	TGTGCCAGCAGTTTCCGCACTAGCGGGAGTGGAGAGCAGTACTTC	CASSFRTSGSGEQYF
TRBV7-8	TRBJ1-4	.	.	TGTGCCAGCAGCTTAGCGGGAGTTAATGAAAAACTGTTTTTT	CASSLAGVNEKLFF
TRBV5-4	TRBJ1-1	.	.	TGTGCCAGCAGCTTGGACATCACTGAAGCTTTCTTT	CASSLDITEAFF
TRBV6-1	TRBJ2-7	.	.	TGTGCCAGCAGTGAACCCATTTCCTACGAGCAGTACTTC	CASSEPISYEQYF
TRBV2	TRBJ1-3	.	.	TGTGCCAGCAGTAGACAGTCTGCTGGAAACACCATATATTTT	CASSRQSAGNTIYF
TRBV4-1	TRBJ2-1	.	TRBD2	TGCGCCAGCAGCCAAGGTTTGTTGACTAGCGGGAGTATACATGGTGAGCAGTTCTTC	CASSQGLLTSGSIHGEQFF
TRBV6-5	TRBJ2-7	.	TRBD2	TGTGCCCCCTCAGCCGCGGGAGTGGGTTCATACGAGCAGTACTTC	CAPSAAGVGSYEQYF
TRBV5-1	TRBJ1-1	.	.	TGCGCCAGCAGCTTGGCTCAGGGGAACACTGAAGCTTTCTTT	CASSLAQGNTEAFF
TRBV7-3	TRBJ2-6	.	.	TGTGCCAGCAGCTTAACCTTGGGCAGGGGATCTGGGGCCAACGTCCTGACTTTC	CASSLTLGRGSGANVLTF
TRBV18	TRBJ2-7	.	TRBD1	TGTGCCAGCTCACCCGGGACAGGGCCTTACGAGCAGTACTTC	CASSPGTGPYEQYF
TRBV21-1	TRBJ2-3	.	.	TGTGCCAGCAGCAACAGGGGACTAGCGGGCACAGATACGCAGTATTTT	CASSNRGLAGTDTQYF
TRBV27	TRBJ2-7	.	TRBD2	TGTGCCAGCAGTTTCTCCAGCGGGAGTCGTGAGCAGTACTTC	CASSFSSGSREQYF
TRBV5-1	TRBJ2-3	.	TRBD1	TGCGCCAGCAGTCGGTGGTCTCAGGGGGACAGGTCAGATACGCAGTATTTT	CASSRWSQGDRSDTQYF
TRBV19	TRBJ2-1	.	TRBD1	TGTGCCACTATAGACCGGACAGGGTCAGGGGATGAGCAGTTCTTC	CATIDRTGSGDEQFF
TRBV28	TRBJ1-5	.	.	TGTGCCAGCAGTCGGACAGAACAGCCCCAGCATTTT	CASSRTEQPQHF
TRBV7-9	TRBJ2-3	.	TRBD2	TGTGCCAGCAGCGCCAGTCCGGGGGGTGACACAGATACGCAGTATTTT	CASSASPGGDTDTQYF
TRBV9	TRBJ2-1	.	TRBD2	TGTGCCAGCTCGACAGCGGGAAGTAGGAATGAGCAGTTCTTC	CASSTAGSRNEQFF
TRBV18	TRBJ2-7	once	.	TGTGCCAGCTCACTACCGGGACGGAGGGGCGAGCAGTACTTC	CASSLPGRRGEQYF
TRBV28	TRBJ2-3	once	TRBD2	TGTGCCAGCAATCGGCTAGCGGGAGTCGATACGCAGTATTTT	CASNRLAGVDTQYF
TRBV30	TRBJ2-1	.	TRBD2	TGTGCCTGGAGGGCTAGCGGACGAACGTGGAATGAGCAGTTCTTC	CAWRASGRTWNEQFF
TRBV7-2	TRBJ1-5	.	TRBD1	TGTGCCAGCAGCTTAAAGTGGGACAGGGAAGTTCAGCCCCAGCATTTT	CASSLKWDREVQPQHF
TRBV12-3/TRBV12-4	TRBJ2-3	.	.	TGTGCCAGCAGTCGGGACTTCACAGATACGCAGTATTTT	CASSRDFTDTQYF
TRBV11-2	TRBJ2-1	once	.	TGTGCCAGCAGCAACCCTCAAGCGGTCAGCTCCTACAATGAGCAGTTCTTC	CASSNPQAVSSYNEQFF
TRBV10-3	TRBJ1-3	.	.	TGTGCCATCACCCCGACAGCCGCTCGCTCTGGAAACACCATATATTTT	CAITPTAARSGNTIYF
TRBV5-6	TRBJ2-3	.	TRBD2	TGTGCCAGCAGCTTGGCCTCGGCGGGAGGATCAGTAGATACGCAGTATTTT	CASSLASAGGSVDTQYF
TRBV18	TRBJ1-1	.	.	TGTGCCAGCTCACCCCAGCCAGGGAACACTGAAGCTTTCTTT	CASSPQPGNTEAFF
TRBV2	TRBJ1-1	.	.	TGTGCCAGCAGACAAGTTTCGGGACTCCCGGCTGAAGCTTTCTTT	CASRQVSGLPAEAFF
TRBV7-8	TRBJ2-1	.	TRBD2	TGTGCCAGCAGCTTGGGCGGGAGGAACTACAATGAGCAGTTCTTC	CASSLGGRNYNEQFF
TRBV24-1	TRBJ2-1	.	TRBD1	TGTGCCACCAGTGATTGGGACAGGTCCGTCCAGTTCTTC	CATSDWDRSVQFF
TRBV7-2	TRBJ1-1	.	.	TGTGCCAGCAGCTTAGGGGGCCGATCAAACACTGAAGCTTTCTTT	CASSLGGRSNTEAFF
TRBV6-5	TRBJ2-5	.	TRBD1	TGTGCCAGCAGAGCCACCGGGACAGGGGGAGAGACCCAGTACTTC	CASRATGTGGETQYF
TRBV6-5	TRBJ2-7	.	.	TGTGCCAGCAGTTACCCGCGGACTGGATACTACGAGCAGTACTTC	CASSYPRTGYYEQYF
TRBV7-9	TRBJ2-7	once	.	TGTGCCAGCAGCCAATGGAGACAGACACCCTACGAGCAGTACTTC	CASSQWRQTPYEQYF
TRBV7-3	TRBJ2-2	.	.	TGTGCCAGCAGCTTCCCCAGTAACGACACCGGGGAGCTGTTTTTT	CASSFPSNDTGELFF
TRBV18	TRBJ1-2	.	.	TGTGCCAGCTCACCACTGGGGGCGGACTATGGCTACACCTTC	CASSPLGADYGYTF